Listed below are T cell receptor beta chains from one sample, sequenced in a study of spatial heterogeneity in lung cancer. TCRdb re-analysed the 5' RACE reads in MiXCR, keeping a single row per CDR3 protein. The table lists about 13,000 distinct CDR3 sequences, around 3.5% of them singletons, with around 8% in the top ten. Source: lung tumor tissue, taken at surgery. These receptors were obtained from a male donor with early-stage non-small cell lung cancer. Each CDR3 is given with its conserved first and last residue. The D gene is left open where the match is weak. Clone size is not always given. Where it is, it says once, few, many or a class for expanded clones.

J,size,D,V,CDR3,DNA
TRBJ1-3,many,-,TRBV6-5,CASSYSNSFSGNTIYF,TGTGCCAGCAGTTACTCGAACAGTTTCTCTGGAAACACCATATATTTT
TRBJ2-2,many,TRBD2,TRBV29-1,CSVRLAGGGGELFF,TGCAGCGTGAGACTAGCGGGGGGAGGCGGGGAGCTGTTTTTT
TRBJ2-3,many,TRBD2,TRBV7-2,CASSPGLAGGSFQQYF,TGTGCCAGCAGCCCGGGACTAGCGGGGGGTTCGTTCCAGCAGTATTTT
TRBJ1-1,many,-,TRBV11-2,CASSLDPTVEAFF,TGTGCCAGCAGCTTAGATCCCACCGTTGAAGCTTTCTTT
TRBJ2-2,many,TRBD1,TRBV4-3,CASSQGGGGSGELFF,TGCGCCAGCAGCCAAGGAGGGGGCGGGTCCGGGGAGCTGTTTTTT
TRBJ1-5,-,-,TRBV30,CAWSADISNQPQHF,TGTGCCTGGAGTGCGGACATTAGCAATCAGCCCCAGCATTTT
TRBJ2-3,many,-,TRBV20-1,CSARDPGADTQYF,TGCAGTGCTAGAGATCCGGGGGCAGATACGCAGTATTTT
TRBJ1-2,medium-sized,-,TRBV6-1,CASKYTDSNYGYTF,TGTGCCAGCAAGTACACGGATTCTAACTATGGCTACACCTTC
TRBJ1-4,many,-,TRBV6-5,CASSDSRKKKLFF,TGTGCCAGCAGTGACAGCAGGAAGAAAAAACTGTTTTTT
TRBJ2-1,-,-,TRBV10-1,CASRVTQPPQTAGAYNEQFF,TGCGCCAGCAGGGTGACCCAACCCCCCCAGACGGCAGGGGCCTACAATGAGCAGTTCTTC
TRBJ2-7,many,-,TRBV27,CASRGTASYEQYF,TGTGCCAGCAGGGGGACGGCATCCTACGAGCAGTACTTC
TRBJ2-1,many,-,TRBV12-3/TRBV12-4,CASSAGTPGEFF,TGTGCCAGCAGTGCCGGGACCCCCGGGGAGTTCTTC
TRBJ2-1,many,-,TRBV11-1,CASSFRGGSDEQFF,TGTGCCAGCAGCTTCAGGGGAGGCAGCGATGAGCAGTTCTTC
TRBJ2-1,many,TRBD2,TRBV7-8,CASSLGMGEGEQFF,TGTGCCAGCAGCTTAGGCATGGGGGAGGGGGAGCAGTTCTTC
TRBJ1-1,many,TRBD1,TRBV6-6,CASSNDRVRGRAEAFF,TGTGCCAGCAGTAACGACAGGGTGCGAGGAAGGGCTGAAGCTTTCTTT
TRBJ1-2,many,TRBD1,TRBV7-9,CASFETGQSLYGYTF,TGTGCCAGCTTCGAAACGGGACAGAGCCTTTATGGCTACACCTTC
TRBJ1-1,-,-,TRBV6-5,CASSYRSGEWNTEAFF,TGTGCCAGCAGTTACCGGTCGGGGGAGTGGAACACTGAAGCTTTCTTT
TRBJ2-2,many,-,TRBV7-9,CASSWRGLVGGELFF,TGTGCCAGCAGCTGGCGGGGGCTAGTCGGCGGGGAGCTGTTTTTT
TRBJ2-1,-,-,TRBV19,CASSILGTATYNEQFF,TGTGCCAGTAGTATATTGGGGACCGCAACCTACAATGAGCAGTTCTTC
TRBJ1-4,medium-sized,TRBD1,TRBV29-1,CSVEDQQGAGGKLFF,TGCAGCGTTGAAGATCAACAGGGGGCTGGTGGGAAACTGTTTTTT
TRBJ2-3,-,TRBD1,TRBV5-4,CASSTPGGADTQYF,TGTGCCAGCAGCACACCAGGGGGTGCAGATACGCAGTATTTT
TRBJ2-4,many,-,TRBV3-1,CASSQAASGRGNIQYF,TGTGCCAGCAGCCAAGCTGCGTCAGGGAGGGGGAACATTCAGTACTTC
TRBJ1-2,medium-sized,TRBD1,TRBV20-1,CSARDEGAGDYGYTF,TGCAGTGCTAGAGATGAGGGGGCGGGAGACTATGGCTACACCTTC
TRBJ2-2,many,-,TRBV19,CASSPRQANTGELFF,TGTGCCAGTAGTCCCCGACAGGCGAACACCGGGGAGCTGTTTTTT
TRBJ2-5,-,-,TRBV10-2,CASSATYQETQYF,TGCGCCAGCAGCGCGACCTACCAAGAGACCCAGTACTTC
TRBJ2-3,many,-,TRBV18,CASSPTRQGTSTDTQYF,TGTGCCAGCTCACCCACCCGGCAGGGCACTAGCACAGATACGCAGTATTTT
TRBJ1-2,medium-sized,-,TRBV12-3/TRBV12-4,CASNLSGTNYGYTF,TGTGCCAGCAACCTAAGCGGGACAAACTATGGCTACACCTTC
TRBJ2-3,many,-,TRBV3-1,CASSFRLGDLRDTQYF,TGTGCCAGCAGCTTTAGGCTTGGGGACTTACGAGATACGCAGTATTTT
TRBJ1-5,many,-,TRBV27,CASSLSQQGTGNQPQHF,TGTGCCAGCAGTTTAAGCCAACAGGGCACGGGCAATCAGCCCCAGCATTTT
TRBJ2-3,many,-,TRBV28,CASSFQSPAGQYF,TGTGCCAGCAGTTTTCAAAGTCCCGCCGGGCAGTATTTT
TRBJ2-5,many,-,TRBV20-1,CSAQVAAQETQYF,TGCAGTGCGCAGGTCGCAGCTCAAGAGACCCAGTACTTC
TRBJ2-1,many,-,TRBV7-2,CASSLESAGPYEQFF,TGTGCCAGCAGCTTAGAATCGGCAGGGCCTTATGAGCAGTTCTTC